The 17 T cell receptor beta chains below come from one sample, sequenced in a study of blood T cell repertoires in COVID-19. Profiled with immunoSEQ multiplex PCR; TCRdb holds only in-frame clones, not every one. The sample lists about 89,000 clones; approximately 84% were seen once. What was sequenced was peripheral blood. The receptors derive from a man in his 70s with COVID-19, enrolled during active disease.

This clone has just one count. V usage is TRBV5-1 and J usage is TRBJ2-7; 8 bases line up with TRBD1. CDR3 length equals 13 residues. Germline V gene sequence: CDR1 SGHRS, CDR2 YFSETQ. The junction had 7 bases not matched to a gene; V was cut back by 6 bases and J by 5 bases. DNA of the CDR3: TGCGCCAGCAAACAGGGGGTCCTGAACGAGCAGTACTTC. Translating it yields CASKQGVLNEQYF.

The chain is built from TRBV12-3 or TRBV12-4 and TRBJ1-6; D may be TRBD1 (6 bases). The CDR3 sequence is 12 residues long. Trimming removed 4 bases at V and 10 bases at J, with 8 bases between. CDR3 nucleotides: TGTGCCAGCAGTTACACAGGGTCACCCCTCCACTTT. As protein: CASSYTGSPLHF.

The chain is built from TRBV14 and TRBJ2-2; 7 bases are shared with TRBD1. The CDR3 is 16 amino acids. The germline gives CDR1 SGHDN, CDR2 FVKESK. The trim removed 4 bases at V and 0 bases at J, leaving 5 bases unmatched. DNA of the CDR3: TGTGCCAGCAGCCTATGGACAGGTTCGAACACCGGGGAGCTGTTTTTT. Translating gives CASSLWTGSNTGELFF.

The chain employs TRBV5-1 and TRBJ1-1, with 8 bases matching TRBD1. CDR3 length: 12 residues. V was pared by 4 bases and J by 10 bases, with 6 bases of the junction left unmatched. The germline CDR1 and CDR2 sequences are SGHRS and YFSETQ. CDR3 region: CASSPDRVRAFF. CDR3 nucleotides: TGCGCCAGCAGCCCGGACAGGGTTCGAGCTTTCTTT.

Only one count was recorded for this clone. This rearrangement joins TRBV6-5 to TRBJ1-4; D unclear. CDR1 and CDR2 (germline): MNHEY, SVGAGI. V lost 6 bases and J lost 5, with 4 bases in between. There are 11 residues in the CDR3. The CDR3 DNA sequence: TGTGCCAGCAGGAGAAATGAAAAACTGTTTTTT. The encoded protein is CASRRNEKLFF.

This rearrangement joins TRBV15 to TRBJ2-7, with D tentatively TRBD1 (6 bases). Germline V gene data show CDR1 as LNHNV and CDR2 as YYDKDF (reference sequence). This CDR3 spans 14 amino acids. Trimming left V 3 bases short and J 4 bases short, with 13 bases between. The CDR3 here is CATSRAGVRYEQYF. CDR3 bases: TGTGCCACCAGCAGGGCAGGGGTACGATACGAGCAGTACTTC.

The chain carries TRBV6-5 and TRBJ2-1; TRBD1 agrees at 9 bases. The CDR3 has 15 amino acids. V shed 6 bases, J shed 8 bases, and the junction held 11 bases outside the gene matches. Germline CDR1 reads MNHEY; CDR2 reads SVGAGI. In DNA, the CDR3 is TGTGCCAGCAGAGACCGGGACAGGGATATCCATGAGCAGTTCTTC. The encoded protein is CASRDRDRDIHEQFF.

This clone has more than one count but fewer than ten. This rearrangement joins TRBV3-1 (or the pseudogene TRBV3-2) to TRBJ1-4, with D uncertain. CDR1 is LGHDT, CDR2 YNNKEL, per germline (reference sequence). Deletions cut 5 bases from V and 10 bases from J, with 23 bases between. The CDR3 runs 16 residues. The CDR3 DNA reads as TGTGCCAGCAGCGCGGGATTTTGGGGTAGTGGGGTAAAACTGTTTTTT. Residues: CASSAGFWGSGVKLFF.

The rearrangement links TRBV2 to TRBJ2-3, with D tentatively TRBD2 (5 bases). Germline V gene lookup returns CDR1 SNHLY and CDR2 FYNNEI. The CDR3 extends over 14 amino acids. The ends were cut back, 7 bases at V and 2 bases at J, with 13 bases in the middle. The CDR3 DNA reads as TGTGCCAGCACCGAACGGAGGACCACAGATACGCAGTATTTT. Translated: CASTERRTTDTQYF.

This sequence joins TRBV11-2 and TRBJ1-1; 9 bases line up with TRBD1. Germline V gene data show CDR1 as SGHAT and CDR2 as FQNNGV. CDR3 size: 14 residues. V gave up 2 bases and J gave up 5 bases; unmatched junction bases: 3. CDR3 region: CASSLPGQGTEAFF. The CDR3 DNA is TGTGCCAGCAGCTTACCGGGACAGGGTACTGAAGCTTTCTTT.

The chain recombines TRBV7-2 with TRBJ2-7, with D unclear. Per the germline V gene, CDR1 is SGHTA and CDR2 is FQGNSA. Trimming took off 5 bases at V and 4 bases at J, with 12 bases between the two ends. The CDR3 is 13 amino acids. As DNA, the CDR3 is TGTGCCAGCAGCCCCAGCGCAGTTTACGAGCAGTACTTC. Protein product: CASSPSAVYEQYF.

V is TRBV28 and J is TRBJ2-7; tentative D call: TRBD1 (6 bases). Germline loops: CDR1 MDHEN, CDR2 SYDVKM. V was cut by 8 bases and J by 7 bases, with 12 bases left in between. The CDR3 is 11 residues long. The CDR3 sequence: CASEGVKEQYF. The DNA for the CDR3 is TGTGCCAGCGAGGGGGTAAAAGAGCAGTACTTC.

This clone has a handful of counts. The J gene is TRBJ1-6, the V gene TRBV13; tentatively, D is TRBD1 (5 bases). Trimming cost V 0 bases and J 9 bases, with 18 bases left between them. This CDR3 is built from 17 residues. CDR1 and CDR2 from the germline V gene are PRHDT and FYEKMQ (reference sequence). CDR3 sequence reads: CASSLGPLDSLGSPLHF. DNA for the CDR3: TGTGCCAGCAGCTTAGGGCCCCTCGACAGTCTCGGTTCACCCCTCCACTTT.

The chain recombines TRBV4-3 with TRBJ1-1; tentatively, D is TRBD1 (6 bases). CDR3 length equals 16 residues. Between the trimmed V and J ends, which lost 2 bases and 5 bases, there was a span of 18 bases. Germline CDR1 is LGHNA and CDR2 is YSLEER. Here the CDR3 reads CASSQFSGGGGTEAFF. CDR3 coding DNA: TGCGCCAGCAGCCAATTTTCTGGGGGAGGGGGAACTGAAGCTTTCTTT.

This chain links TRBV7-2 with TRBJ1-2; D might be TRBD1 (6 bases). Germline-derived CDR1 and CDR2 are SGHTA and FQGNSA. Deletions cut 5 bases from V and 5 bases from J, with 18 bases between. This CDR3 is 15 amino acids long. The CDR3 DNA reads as TGTGCCAGCAGCCCCTCCGCAGGGGAGGGATATGGCTACACCTTC. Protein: CASSPSAGEGYGYTF.

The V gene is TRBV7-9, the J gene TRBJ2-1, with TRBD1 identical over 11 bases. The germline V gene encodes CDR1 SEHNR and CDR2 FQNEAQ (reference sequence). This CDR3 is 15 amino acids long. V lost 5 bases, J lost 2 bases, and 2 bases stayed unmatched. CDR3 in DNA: TGTGCCAGCAGCAGGGACAGGGGGACCTACAATGAGCAGTTCTTC. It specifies CASSRDRGTYNEQFF.

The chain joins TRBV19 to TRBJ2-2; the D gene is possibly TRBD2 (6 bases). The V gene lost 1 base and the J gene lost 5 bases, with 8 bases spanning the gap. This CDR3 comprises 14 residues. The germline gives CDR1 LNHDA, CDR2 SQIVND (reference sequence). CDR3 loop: CASSIVGGTGELFF. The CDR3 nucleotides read TGTGCCAGTAGTATAGTGGGGGGAACCGGGGAGCTGTTTTTT. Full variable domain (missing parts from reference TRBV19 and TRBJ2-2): DGGITQSPKYLFRKEGQNVTLSCEQNLNHDAMYWYRQDPGQGLRLIYYSQIVNDFQKGDIAEGYSVSREKKESFPLTVTSAQKNPTAFYLCASSIVGGTGELFFGEGSRLTVL.